This T cell receptor (beta chain) comes out of a study of shared clonotypes between healthy human individuals (TCRdb year 2020). Broadly, across the study: The cohort comprised a couple of women and three men aged 18 to 49 years. Different laboratories and diverse techniques were used to prepare libraries and sequence TCR repertoires, to increase sequencing depth and limit assay-specific biases. To estimate repertoire size and how much clonotypes are shared between individuals, the study performed deep sequencing of blood TCR repertoires from about five healthy adults. Per donor, leukapheresis produced somewhere between about 0.9 and 10 billion PBMCs. Per donor, three plates each were used for CD4 naive and CD4 memory, two for CD8 naive, and one for CD8 memory.

TCR CDR3 regions were amplified from genomic DNA by multiplex PCR using the deep immunoSEQ assay. Extracted genomic DNA from each cell subset was distributed evenly across all wells of several immunoSEQ 96-well plates, and each plate was treated as a replicate. Each replicate PCR for sorted subsets received roughly 0.2 ug genomic DNA, equal to tens of thousands of T cell genomes. Purified libraries were measured with a Qubit 3.0 fluorometer, size-checked on a Bioanalyzer 2100, and measured again with the KAPA Library Quantification kit. Every immunoSEQ 96-well plate was sequenced on a separate single-read 150-cycle Illumina NextSeq 550 flow cell. On the authors' methods: Because only junctional sequences without quality scores were contained in the immunoSEQ output, filtering matching that applied to full-length reads could not be performed. Sequences were annotated with PyIR, a Python wrapper for IgBLAST v1.9, using IMGT germline references to assign V/J genes and CDR3. Reads were filtered out if the reads had weak V/J assignments (E-value above 1e-6), no CDR3, stop codons, out-of-frame junctions, or ambiguous translated residues. V3J clonotypes were defined as sequences sharing an identical inferred V gene, J gene, and CDR3 amino acid sequence. Percentage overlap between repertoires was computed as shared unique clonotypes divided by the size of the smaller repertoire. Repertoire richness was assessed with RTK rarefaction, the Chao1 estimator, and Recon v2.1 estimates of unobserved clonotypes. OLGA was used to compute generation probabilities for all TCRbeta clonotypes that the gDNA method yielded from a handful of donors. Sourced from immuneACCESS, this table was stored by TCRdb with only in-frame sequences that have V and J called. A share of the clones is absent; for the studies checked, an unresolved V gene accounts for under half, and the remainder has no known explanation. The DNA gave D and trimming, while V, J and clone size come from that table. This sample holds about 2.1 million clones; around 93% were observed only once. The top ten hold over 1.5% of the sample.

The CDR3 runs 17 amino acids, cysteine and phenylalanine included. Just the 51-base CDR3 DNA is kept, in frame starting at base 1. Based on the germline V gene, the CDR1 and CDR2 sequences are SGHVS and FNYEAQ. The junction carries 20 bases between V and J, which are trimmed by 3 bases and 3 bases respectively. Findings and caveats that apply to the study as a whole: Larger estimated clonotype richness was generally found for naive subsets than for memory subsets. Approximately 5% of naive CD4, roughly 3.5% of naive CD8, 2.3% of memory CD4, and 0.35% to 0.5% of memory CD8 clonotypes were shared across a few donors. Pairwise subsampling led to the expectation that sequencing depth would affect the degree of clonotype sharing among donors. Only blood was sampled, and tissue TCR repertoires likely differ from those in blood. Rarefaction of sorted-subset datasets indicated incomplete sequencing despite the large sequencing depth. Higher generation probabilities were observed for clonotypes shared by all four sorted-subset donors than for non-shared clonotypes. Because the study included a small number of donors, the genetic and exposure-history diversity represented was limited.

As for this clone: Its antigen is not yet known. No clone much larger than this one lies a single base away; base qualities are absent.

CD8 naive samples consisted of CD45RO-negative cells that were positively selected for CCR7, yielding a CD45RA+CCR7+ population without TemRA cells. The donors were healthy, HIV-negative adults who had no recently reported acute infections or vaccinations. Every donor was a Caucasian adult residing in Nashville, Tennessee, USA. Blood was collected by leukapheresis, and PBMCs were isolated by Ficoll-Histopaque density gradient centrifugation and then cryopreserved in liquid nitrogen vapor phase. Analytical flow cytometry was used to check the purity and quantity of each magnetically sorted T cell population. From each sorted fraction, genomic DNA was isolated and quantified by UV absorbance on a Nanodrop 2000c.

The rearrangement combines TRBV7-6 with TRBJ1-1, and the D gene may be TRBD1, 5 bases matching. This sequence was found in a man aged 18 to 30 in good health. Some clones in this sample may be carry-over from other donors' samples. Sequenced sample: naive CD8+ T cells from PBMCs. The cell subset or site label here, explained by the study, means: CD45RA+CCR7+. The DNA is TGTGCCAGCAGCTTCGACAGCGGGATGGTAGCGTACACTGAAGCTTTCTTT. It codes for CASSFDSGMVAYTEAFF.